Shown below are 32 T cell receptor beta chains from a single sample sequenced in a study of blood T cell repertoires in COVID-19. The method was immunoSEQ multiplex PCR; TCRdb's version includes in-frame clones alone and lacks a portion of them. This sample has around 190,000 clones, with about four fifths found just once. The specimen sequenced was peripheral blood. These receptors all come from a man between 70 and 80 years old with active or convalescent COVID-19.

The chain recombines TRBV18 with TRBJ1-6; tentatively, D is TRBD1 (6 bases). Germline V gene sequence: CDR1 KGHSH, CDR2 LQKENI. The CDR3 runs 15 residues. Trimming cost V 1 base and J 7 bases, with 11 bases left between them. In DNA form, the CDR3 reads TGTGCCAGCTCACCACAAGGGGGAAGAAATTCACCCCTCCACTTT. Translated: CASSPQGGRNSPLHF.

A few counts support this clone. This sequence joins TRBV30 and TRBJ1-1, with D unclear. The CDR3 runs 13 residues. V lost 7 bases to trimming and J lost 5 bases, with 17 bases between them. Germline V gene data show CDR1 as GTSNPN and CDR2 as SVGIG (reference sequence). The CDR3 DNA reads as TGTGCCTCCGGGAGCCGGGAAAGGACTGAAGCTTTCTTT. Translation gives CASGSRERTEAFF. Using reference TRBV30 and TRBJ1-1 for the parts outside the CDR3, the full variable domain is SQTIHQWPATLVQPVGSPLSLECTVEGTSNPNLYWYRQAAGRGLQLLFYSVGIGQISSEVPQNLSASRPQDRQFILSSKKLLLSDSGFYLCASGSRERTEAFFGQGTRLTVV.

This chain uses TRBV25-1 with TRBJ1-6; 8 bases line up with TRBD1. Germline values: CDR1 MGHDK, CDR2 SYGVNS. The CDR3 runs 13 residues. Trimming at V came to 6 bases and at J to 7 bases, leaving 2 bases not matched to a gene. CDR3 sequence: CASRRQGNSPLHF. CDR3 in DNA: TGTGCCAGCAGAAGACAGGGGAATTCACCCCTCCACTTT.

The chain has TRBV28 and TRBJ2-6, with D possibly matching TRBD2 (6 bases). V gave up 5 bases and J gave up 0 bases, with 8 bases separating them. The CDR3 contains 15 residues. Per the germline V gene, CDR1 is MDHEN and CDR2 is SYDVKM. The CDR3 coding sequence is TGTGCCAGCAGTGTGGGGGGCTCTGGGGCCAACGTCCTGACTTTC. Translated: CASSVGGSGANVLTF.

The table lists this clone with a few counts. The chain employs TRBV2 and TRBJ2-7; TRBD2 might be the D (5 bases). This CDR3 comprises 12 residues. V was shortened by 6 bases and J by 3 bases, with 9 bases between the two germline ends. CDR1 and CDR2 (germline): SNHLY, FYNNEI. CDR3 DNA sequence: TGTGCCAGCAGGACTATAGTCTACGAGCAGTACTTC. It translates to CASRTIVYEQYF.

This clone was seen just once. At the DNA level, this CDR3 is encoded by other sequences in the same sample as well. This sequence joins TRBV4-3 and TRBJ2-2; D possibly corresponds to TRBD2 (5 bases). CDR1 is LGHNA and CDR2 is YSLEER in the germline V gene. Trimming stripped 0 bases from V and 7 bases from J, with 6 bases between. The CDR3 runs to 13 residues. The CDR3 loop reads CASSQDRGGELFF. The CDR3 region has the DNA TGCGCCAGCAGCCAAGATCGGGGCGGGGAGCTGTTTTTT.

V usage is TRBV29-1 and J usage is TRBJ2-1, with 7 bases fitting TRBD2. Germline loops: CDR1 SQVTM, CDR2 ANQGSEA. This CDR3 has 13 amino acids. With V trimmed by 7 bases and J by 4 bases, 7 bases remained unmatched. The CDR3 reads CSGKDGGYNEQFF. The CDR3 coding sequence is TGCAGCGGTAAAGACGGGGGGTACAATGAGCAGTTCTTC.

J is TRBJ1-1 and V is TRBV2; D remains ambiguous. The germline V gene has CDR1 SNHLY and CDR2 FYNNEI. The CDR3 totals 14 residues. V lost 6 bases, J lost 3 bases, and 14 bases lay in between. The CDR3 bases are TGTGCCAGCAGGGGTAGGGAGGCGGACACTGAAGCTTTCTTT. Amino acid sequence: CASRGREADTEAFF.

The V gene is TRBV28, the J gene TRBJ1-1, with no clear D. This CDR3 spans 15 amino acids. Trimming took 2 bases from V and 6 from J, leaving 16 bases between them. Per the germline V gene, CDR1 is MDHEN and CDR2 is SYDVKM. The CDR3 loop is CASSLKVRGRAEAFF. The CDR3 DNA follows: TGTGCCAGCAGTTTAAAAGTTCGGGGTAGGGCTGAAGCTTTCTTT.

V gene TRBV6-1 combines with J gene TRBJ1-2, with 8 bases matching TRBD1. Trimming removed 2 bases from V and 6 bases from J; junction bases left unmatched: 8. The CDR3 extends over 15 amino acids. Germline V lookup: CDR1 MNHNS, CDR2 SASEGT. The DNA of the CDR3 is TGTGCCAGCAGTGAATGGGAGACAGGGGCGGATGGCTACACCTTC. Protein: CASSEWETGADGYTF.

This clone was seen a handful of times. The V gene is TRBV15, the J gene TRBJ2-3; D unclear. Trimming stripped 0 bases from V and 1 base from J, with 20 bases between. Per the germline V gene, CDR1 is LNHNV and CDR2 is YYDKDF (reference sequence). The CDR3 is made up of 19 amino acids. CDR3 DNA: TGTGCCACCAGCAGAGAAGGATTGCGGTTTTCCAAAGGCACAGATACGCAGTATTTT. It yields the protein CATSREGLRFSKGTDTQYF.

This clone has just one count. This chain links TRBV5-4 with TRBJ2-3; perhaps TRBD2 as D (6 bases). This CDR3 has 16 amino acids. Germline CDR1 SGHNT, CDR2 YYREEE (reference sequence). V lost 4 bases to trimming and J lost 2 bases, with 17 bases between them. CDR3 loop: CASSPIGTALTDTQYF. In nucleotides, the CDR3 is TGTGCCAGCAGCCCCATCGGGACTGCCCTCACAGATACGCAGTATTTT.

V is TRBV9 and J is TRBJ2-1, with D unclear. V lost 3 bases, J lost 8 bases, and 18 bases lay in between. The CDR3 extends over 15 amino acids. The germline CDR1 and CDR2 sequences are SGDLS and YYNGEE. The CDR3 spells CASSAYPLNRDEQFF. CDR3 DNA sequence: TGTGCCAGCAGCGCGTACCCGCTCAACCGGGATGAGCAGTTCTTC.

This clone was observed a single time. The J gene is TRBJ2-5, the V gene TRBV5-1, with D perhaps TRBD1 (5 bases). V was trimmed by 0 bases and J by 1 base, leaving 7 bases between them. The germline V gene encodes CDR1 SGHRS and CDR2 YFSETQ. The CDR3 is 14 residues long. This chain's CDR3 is CASSLGGSQETQYF. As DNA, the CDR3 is TGCGCCAGCAGCTTGGGGGGCTCCCAAGAGACCCAGTACTTC.

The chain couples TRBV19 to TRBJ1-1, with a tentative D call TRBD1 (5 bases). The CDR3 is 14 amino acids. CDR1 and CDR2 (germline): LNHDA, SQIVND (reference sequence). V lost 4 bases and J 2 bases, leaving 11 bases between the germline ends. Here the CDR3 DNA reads TGTGCCAGTAGTAGGGGGGGTGGTAACACTGAAGCTTTCTTT. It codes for CASSRGGGNTEAFF.

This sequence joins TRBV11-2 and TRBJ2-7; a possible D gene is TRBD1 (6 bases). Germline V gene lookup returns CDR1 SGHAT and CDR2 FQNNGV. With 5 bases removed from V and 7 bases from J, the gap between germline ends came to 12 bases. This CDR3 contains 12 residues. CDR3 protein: CASSGTQVEQYF. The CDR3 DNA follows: TGTGCCAGCAGCGGGACACAAGTGGAGCAGTACTTC.

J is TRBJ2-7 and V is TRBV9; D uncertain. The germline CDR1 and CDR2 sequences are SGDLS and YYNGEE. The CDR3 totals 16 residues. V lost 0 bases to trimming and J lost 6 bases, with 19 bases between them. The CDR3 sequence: CASSVGHTTIPLEQYF. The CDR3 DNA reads TGTGCCAGCAGCGTAGGCCACACAACCATACCTCTCGAGCAGTACTTC.

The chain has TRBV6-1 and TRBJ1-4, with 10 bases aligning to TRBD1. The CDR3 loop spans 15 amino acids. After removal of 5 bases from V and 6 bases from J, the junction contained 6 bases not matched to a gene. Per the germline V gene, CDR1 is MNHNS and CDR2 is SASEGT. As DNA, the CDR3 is TGTGCCAGCAGTTTGGGACAGGGGAGGGATGAAAAACTGTTTTTT. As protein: CASSLGQGRDEKLFF.

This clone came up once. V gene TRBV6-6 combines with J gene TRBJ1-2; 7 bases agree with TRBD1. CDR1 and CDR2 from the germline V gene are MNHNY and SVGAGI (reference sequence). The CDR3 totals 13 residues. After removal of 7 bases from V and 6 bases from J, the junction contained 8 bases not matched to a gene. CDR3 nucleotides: TGTGCCAGCAAGCTAACAGGGGAAGATGGCTACACCTTC. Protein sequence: CASKLTGEDGYTF.

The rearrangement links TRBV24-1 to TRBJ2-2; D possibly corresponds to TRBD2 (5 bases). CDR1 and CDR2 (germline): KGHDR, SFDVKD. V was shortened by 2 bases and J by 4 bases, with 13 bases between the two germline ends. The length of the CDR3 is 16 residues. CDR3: CATSDSRDSGTGELFF. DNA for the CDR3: TGTGCCACCAGTGATTCCCGGGATAGTGGCACCGGGGAGCTGTTTTTT.

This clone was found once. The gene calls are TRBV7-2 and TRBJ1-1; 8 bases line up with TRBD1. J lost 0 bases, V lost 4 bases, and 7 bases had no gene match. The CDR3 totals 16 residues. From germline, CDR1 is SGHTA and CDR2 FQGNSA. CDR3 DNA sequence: TGTGCCAGCAGCTCGCAGGGGGCGCCCATGAACACTGAAGCTTTCTTT. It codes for CASSSQGAPMNTEAFF.

The CDR3, as DNA: TGTGCCACCAGCAGAACTACAGGGATCTACGAGCAGTACTTC. It translates to CATSRTTGIYEQYF. The J gene is TRBJ2-7, the V gene TRBV15, with D maybe TRBD1 (6 bases). The V and J ends lost 2 bases and 3 bases respectively, with 11 bases between them. The CDR3 length is 14 residues. In germline, CDR1 is LNHNV, CDR2 YYDKDF (reference sequence).

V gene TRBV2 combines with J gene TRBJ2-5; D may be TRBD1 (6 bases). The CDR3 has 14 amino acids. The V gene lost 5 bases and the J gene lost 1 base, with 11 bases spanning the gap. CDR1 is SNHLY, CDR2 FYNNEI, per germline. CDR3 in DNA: TGTGCCAGCAGTAAGCTGACAGGCCAAGAGACCCAGTACTTC. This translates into CASSKLTGQETQYF. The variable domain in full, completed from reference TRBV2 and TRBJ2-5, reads EPEVTQTPSHQVTQMGQEVILRCVPISNHLYFYWYRQILGQKVEFLVSFYNNEISEKSEIFDDQFSVERPDGSNFTLKIRSTKLEDSAMYFCASSKLTGQETQYFGPGTRLLVL.

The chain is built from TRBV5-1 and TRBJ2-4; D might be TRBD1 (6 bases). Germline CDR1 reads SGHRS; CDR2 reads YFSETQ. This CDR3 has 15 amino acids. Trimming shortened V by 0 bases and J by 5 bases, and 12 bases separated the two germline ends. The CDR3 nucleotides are TGCGCCAGCAGCTTGGAACAGGGTGTCGAAAACATTCAGTACTTC. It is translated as CASSLEQGVENIQYF. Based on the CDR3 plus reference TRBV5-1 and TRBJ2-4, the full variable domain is KAGVTQTPRYLIKTRGQQVTLSCSPISGHRSVSWYQQTPGQGLQFLFEYFSETQRNKGNFPGRFSGRQFSNSRSEMNVSTLELGDSALYLCASSLEQGVENIQYFGAGTRLSVL.

CDR3 in amino acids: CASSLRLAGAGETQYF. The CDR3 DNA reads TGTGCCAGCAGCTTACGACTAGCGGGAGCAGGAGAGACCCAGTACTTC. The V gene is TRBV7-2, the J gene TRBJ2-5; TRBD2 aligns across 12 bases. The CDR3 length is 16 residues. V dropped 2 bases and J dropped 4; count of bases not matched to a gene: 5. Germline V gives CDR1 SGHTA, CDR2 FQGNSA.

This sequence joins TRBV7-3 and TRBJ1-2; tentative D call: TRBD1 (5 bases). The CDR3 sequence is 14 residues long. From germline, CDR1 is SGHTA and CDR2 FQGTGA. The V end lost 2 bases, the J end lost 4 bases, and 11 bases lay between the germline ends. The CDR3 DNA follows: TGTGCCAGCAGCTTAGGGTCCGGGGGCTATGGCTACACCTTC. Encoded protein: CASSLGSGGYGYTF.

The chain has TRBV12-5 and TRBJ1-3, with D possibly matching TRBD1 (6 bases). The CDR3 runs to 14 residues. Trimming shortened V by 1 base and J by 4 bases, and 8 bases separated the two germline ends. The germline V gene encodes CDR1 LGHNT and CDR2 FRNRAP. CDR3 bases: TGTGCTAGTGGTTTGGGACAGGACGGAAACACCATATATTTT. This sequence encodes CASGLGQDGNTIYF.

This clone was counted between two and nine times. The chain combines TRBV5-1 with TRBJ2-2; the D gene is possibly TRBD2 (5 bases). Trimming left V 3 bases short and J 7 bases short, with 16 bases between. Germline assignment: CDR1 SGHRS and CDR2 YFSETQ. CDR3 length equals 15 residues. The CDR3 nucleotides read TGCGCCAGCAGCTATTTGACTAATGAAGACGGGGAGCTGTTTTTT. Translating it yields CASSYLTNEDGELFF.

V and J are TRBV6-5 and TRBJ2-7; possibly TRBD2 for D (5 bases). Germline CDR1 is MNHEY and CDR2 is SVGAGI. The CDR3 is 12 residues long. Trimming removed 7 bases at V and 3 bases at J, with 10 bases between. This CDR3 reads CASMRTFYEQYF. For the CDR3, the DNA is TGTGCCAGCATGCGGACTTTCTACGAGCAGTACTTC.

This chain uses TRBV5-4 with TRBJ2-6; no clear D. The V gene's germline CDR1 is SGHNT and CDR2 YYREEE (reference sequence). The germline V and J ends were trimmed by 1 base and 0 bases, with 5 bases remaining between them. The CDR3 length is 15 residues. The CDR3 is CASSLSGSGANVLTF. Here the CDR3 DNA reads TGTGCCAGCAGCTTGTCGGGCTCTGGGGCCAACGTCCTGACTTTC.

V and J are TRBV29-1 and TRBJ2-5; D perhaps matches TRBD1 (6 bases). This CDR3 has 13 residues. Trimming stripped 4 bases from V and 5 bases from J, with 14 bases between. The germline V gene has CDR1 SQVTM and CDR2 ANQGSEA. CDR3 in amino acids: CSVVGQYRETQYF. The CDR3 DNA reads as TGCAGCGTTGTTGGACAGTATAGGGAGACCCAGTACTTC.

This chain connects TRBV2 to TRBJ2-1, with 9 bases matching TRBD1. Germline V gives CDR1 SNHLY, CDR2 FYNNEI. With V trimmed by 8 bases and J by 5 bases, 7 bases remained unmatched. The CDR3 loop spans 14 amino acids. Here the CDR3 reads CASQVRDRDNEQFF. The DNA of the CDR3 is TGTGCCAGCCAAGTTCGGGACAGGGACAATGAGCAGTTCTTC. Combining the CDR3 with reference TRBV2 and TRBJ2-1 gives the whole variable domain EPEVTQTPSHQVTQMGQEVILRCVPISNHLYFYWYRQILGQKVEFLVSFYNNEISEKSEIFDDQFSVERPDGSNFTLKIRSTKLEDSAMYFCASQVRDRDNEQFFGPGTRLTVL.